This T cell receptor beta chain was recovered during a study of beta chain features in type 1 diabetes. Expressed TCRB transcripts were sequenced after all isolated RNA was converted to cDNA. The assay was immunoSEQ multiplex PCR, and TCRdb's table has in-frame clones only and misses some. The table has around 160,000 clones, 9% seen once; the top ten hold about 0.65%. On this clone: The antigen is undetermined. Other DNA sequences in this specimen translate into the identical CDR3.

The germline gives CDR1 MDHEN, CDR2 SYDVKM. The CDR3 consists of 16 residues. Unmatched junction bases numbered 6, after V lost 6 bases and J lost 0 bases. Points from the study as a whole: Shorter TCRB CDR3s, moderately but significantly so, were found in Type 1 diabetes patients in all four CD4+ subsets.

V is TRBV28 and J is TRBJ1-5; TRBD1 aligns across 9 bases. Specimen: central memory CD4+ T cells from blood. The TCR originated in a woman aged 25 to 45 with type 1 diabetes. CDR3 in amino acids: CASRALDRGSNQPQHF. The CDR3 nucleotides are TGTGCCAGCAGGGCCTTGGACAGGGGTAGCAATCAGCCCCAGCATTTT.